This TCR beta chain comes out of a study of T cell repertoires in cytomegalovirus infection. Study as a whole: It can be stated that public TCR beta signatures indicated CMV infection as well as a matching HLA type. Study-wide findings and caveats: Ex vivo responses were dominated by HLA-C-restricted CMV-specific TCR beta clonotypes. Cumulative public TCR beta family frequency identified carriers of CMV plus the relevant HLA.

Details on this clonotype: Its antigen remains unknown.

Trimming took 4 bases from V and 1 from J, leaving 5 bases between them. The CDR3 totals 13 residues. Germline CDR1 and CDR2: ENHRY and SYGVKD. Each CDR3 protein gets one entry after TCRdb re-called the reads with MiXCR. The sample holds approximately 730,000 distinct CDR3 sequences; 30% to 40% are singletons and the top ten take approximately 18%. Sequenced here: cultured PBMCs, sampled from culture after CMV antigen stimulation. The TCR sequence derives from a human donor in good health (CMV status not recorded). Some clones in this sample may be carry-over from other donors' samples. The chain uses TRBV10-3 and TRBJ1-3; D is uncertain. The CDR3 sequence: CAISGDSGNTIYF. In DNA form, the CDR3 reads TGTGCCATCAGTGGGGATTCTGGAAACACCATATATTTT.